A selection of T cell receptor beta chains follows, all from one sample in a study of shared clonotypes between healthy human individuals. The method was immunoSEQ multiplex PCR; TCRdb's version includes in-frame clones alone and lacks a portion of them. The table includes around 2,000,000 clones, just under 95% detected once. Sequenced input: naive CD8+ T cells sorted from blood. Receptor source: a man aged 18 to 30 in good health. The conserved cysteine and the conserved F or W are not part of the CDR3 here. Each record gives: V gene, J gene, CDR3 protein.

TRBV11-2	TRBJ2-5	ASSSLAETQY
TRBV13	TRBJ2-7	ASSFRDRVYEQY
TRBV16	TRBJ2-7	ASSQGRGYEQY
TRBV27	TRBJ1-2	ASSSPGQGYGYT
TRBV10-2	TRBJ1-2	ASSDGGNPIYGYT
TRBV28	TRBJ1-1	ASSLLEGGTEAF
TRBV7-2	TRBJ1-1	ASSLRSPAQYTEAF
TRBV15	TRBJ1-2	ATSRGDYGYT
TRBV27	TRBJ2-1	ASSSDSYNEQF
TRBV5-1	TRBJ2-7	ASSDGGGWDEQY
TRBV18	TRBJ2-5	ASSSPGRTPQETQY
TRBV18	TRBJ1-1	ASSPPDGDGSWAEAF
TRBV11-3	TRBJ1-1	ASSPGTELNTEAF
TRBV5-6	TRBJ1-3	ASSLDRNTIY
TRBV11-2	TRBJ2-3	ASSLDGSADTQY
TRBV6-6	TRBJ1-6	ASRPGSSYNSPLH
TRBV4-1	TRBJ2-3	ASSRGGGGTDTQY
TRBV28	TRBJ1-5	ASSLGVHSNQPQH
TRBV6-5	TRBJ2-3	ASKQMGSITDTQY
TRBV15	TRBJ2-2	ATSKRQGDTGELF
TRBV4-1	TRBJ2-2	ASSYLADTGELF
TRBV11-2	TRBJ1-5	ASSLRTVFNQPQH
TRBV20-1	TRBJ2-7	SMEDIGEQY
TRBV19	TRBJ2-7	ASSGDLYEQY